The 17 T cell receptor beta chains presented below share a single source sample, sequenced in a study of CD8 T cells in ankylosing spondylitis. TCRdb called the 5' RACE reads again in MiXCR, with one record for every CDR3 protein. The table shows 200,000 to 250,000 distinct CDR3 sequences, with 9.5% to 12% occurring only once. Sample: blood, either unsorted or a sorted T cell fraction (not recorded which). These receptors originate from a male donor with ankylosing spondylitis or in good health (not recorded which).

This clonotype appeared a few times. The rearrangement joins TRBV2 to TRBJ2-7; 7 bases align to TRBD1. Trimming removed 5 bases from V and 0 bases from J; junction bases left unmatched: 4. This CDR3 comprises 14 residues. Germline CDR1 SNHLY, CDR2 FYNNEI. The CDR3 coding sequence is TGTGCCAGCAGTACATGGGACAGCTCCTACGAGCAGTACTTC. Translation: CASSTWDSSYEQYF.

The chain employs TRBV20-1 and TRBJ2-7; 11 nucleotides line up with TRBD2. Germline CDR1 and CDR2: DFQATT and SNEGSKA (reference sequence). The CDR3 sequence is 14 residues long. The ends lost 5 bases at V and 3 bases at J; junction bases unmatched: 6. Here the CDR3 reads CSAVLAGAHYEQYF. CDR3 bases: TGCAGTGCTGTACTAGCGGGGGCGCACTACGAGCAGTACTTC.

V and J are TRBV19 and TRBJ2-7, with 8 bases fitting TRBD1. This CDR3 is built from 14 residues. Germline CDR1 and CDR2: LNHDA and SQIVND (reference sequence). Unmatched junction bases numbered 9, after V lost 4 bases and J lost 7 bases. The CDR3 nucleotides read TGTGCCAGTAGTAAGGGACAGGCCCAATTGGAGCAGTACTTC. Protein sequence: CASSKGQAQLEQYF.

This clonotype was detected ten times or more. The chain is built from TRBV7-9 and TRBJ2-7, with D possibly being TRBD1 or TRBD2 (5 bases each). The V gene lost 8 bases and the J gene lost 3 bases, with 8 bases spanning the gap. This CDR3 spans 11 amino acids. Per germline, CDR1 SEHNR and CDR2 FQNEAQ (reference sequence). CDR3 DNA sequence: TGTGCCAGCCGGGACGACTACGAGCAGTACTTC. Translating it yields CASRDDYEQYF.

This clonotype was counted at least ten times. CDR3 in amino acids: CASKPPDTTRTFF. As DNA, the CDR3 is TGTGCCAGCAAACCACCCGATACGACGAGGACTTTCTTT. The chain recombines TRBV12-3 or TRBV12-4 with TRBJ1-1, with D unclear. CDR3 length: 13 residues. Trimming removed 7 bases from V and 12 bases from J, with 21 bases in between.

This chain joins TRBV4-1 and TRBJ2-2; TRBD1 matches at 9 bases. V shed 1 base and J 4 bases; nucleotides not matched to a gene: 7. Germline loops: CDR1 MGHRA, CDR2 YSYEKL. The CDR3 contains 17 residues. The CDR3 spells CASSQVIQGAGTGELFF. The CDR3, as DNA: TGCGCCAGCAGCCAAGTGATACAGGGGGCTGGCACCGGGGAGCTGTTTTTT.

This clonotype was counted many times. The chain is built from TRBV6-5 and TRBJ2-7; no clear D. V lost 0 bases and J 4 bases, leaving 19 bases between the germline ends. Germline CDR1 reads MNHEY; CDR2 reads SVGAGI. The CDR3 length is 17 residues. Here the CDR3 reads CASSYSLDAGSKYEQYF. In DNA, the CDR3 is TGTGCCAGCAGTTACTCGTTGGACGCAGGCAGCAAGTACGAGCAGTACTTC.

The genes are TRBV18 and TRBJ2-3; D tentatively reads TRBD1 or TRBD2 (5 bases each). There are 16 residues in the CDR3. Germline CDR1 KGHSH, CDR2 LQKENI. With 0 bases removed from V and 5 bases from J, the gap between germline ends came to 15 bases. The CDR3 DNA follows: TGTGCCAGCTCACCACCCGGGACCGCTCGAGGAGATACGCAGTATTTT. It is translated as CASSPPGTARGDTQYF.

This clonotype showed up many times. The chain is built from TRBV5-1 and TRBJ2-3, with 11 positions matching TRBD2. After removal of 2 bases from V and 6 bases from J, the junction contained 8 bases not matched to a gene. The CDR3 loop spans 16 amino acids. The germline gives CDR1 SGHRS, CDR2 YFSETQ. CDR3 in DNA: TGCGCCAGCAGCTTAACTAGCGGGAGCAAGGACGATACGCAGTATTTT. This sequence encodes CASSLTSGSKDDTQYF.

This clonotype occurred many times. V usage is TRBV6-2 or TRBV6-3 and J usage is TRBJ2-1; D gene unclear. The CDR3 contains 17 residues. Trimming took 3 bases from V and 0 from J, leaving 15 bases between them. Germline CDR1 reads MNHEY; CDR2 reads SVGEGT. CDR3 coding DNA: TGTGCCAGCAGTTATGGCCCCAAGTTGAGCTCCTACAATGAGCAGTTCTTC. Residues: CASSYGPKLSSYNEQFF.

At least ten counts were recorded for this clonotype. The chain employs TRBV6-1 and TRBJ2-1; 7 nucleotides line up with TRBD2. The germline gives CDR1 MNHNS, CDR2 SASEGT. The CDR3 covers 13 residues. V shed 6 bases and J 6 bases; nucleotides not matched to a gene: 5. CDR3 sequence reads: CASRPGGANEQFF. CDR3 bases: TGTGCCAGCAGGCCGGGGGGTGCCAATGAGCAGTTCTTC.

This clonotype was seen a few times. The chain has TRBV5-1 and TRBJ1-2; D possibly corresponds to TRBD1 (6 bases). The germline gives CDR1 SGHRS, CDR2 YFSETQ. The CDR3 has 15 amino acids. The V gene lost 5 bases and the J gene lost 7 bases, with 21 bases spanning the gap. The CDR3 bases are TGCGCCAGCAGTTTGACAACCGGGGGCACGGCTGGCTACACCTTC. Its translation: CASSLTTGGTAGYTF.

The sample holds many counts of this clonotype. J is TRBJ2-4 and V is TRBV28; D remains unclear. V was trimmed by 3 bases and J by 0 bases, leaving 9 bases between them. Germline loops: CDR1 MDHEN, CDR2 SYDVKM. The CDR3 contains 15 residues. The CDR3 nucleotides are TGTGCCAGCAGTTTCTATGGGCTAGCCAAAAACATTCAGTACTTC. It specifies CASSFYGLAKNIQYF. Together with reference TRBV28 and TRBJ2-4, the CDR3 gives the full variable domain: DVKVTQSSRYLVKRTGEKVFLECVQDMDHENMFWYRQDPGLGLRLIYFSYDVKMKEKGDIPEGYSVSREKKERFSLILESASTNQTSMYLCASSFYGLAKNIQYFGAGTRLSVL.

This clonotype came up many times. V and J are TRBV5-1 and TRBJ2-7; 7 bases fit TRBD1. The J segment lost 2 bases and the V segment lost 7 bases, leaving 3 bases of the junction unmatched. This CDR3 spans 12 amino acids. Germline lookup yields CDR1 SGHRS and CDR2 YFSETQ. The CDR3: CASRQGPYEQYF. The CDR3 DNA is TGCGCCAGCCGACAGGGCCCCTACGAGCAGTACTTC.

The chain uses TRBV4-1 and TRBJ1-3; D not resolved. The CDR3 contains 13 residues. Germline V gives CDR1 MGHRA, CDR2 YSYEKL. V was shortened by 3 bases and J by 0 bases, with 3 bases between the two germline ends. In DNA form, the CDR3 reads TGCGCCAGCAGCCATCCCTCTGGAAACACCATATATTTT. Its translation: CASSHPSGNTIYF.

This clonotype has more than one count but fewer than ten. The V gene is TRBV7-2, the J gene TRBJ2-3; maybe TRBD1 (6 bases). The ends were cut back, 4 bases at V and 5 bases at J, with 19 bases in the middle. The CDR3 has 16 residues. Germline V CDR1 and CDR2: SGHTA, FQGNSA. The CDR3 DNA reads TGTGCCAGCAGCTCCCCGGCAGCTAGGGGGATAGATACGCAGTATTTT. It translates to CASSSPAARGIDTQYF.

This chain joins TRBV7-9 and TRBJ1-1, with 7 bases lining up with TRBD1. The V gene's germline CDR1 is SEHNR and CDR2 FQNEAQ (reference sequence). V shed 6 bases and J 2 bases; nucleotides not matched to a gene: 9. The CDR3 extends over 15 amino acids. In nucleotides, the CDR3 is TGTGCCAGCAGACCCCGGGACAGACTAAACACTGAAGCTTTCTTT. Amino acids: CASRPRDRLNTEAFF.